This T cell receptor beta chain was recovered during a study of T cell changes during pregnancy in multiple sclerosis. Repertoires were generated with immunoSEQ multiplex PCR, while TCRdb's copy carries only in-frame clones and drops some. The sample records approximately 84,000 clones, about 94% being singletons. This CDR3 comprises 14 residues. Germline-derived CDR1 and CDR2 are MNHEY and SVGAGI. The germline V and J ends were trimmed by 4 bases and 1 base, with 10 bases remaining between them. The chain joins TRBV6-5 to TRBJ1-1; D call uncertain. Here the sequenced sample was peripheral blood, taken in the third trimester of pregnancy. The TCR originated in a female donor with multiple sclerosis, enrolled in a pregnancy study. The CDR3 DNA reads TGTGCCAGCAGTTTAAGGACTGGGAACACTGAAGCTTTCTTT. Translated: CASSLRTGNTEAFF.